The sample holds many counts of the clone carrying this T cell receptor beta chain. Time point denoted: sample taken at primary tumor resection. TCRs were sequenced from unsorted whole RNA of tumor, nontumor lung or PBMC. A single record per CDR3 protein comes from TCRdb applying MiXCR to the 5' RACE reads. The top ten clones hold around 10% of a sample with 48,000 or so distinct CDR3 sequences, roughly 5.2% of them seen once. The data originate from a study of spatial heterogeneity in lung cancer. Overall study context: The mean occurrence of each unique TCR and UMI combination in raw reads exceeded eight.

V shed 4 bases, J shed 7 bases, and the junction held 8 bases outside the gene matches. The germline V gene encodes CDR1 MNHEY and CDR2 SMNVEV (reference sequence). The CDR3 loop spans 15 amino acids. Sequences were derived from PBMCs, sampled at surgery. The clonotype comes from a male donor with early-stage non-small cell lung cancer. The rearrangement links TRBV27 to TRBJ2-3, with 10 bases identical to TRBD2. This CDR3 reads CASSWKAGGPHTQYF. The CDR3 DNA sequence: TGTGCCAGCAGTTGGAAAGCGGGAGGGCCCCATACGCAGTATTTT.